Detailed here is one T cell receptor (beta chain). Its antigen is undetermined. V was pared by 4 bases and J by 5 bases, with 5 bases of the junction left unmatched. The length of the CDR3 is 15 residues. CDR1 is LGHDT and CDR2 is YNNKEL in the germline V gene (reference sequence). This sample is part of a study of CD4+ T cells in melanoma. Overall study results and limits: In melanoma, neoantigen-specific CD4+ T cells reportedly differed in differentiation state. CD8+ T cell, macrophage and B cell function reportedly correlated with neoantigen-specific CD4+ T cells.

TCRdb's copy holds only in-frame clones and misses some; the assay was immunoSEQ multiplex PCR. The repertoire holds over 5,500 clones, with less than 75% as singletons. The V and J genes are TRBV3-1 (or the pseudogene TRBV3-2) and TRBJ2-5; 12 nucleotides line up with TRBD2. This receptor was taken from a human donor with melanoma. Sequencing was performed on cells from a culture (not recorded whether cultured in vitro). CDR3 protein: CASSPRLAGVETQYF. The CDR3 DNA reads TGTGCCAGCAGCCCTAGACTAGCGGGGGTGGAGACCCAGTACTTC.